This T cell receptor (beta chain) is drawn from a study of T cell responses to AZD1222 COVID-19 vaccine (TCRdb year 2021). Broadly, across the study: TCR sequencing was performed for 230 to 250 trial participants, of whom 207 were given two doses of AZD1222 and around 26 were given two doses of MenACWY control vaccine. Trial participants were enrolled by age into subgroups of 18-55, 56-69 and 70-plus years, and about 150, 27 and 61 TCR-sequenced participants, respectively, were included in these subgroups.

Explained via the paper, the time point label denotes: about 28 days (+/-7) after the second vaccine dose. AZD1222 recipients whose second dose came at about 4 weeks and those whose second dose came at about 12 weeks were combined into one group, since spike-specific TCR depth and breadth did not differ between the two schedules. Vaccinee samples came from UK trials COV001 and COV002, including a single-blind randomized controlled phase 2/3 trial of AZD1222 (ChAdOx1 nCoV-19) in healthy adults. For TCRbeta chain sequencing, PBMC samples were collected from trial participants at day 0 and at day 28 after the second dose. This clone appeared a few times. No cognate antigen has been identified for it. Base qualities are not provided; no much larger clone lies one nucleotide away. The research as a whole found: After two AZD1222 doses, both the breadth and the depth of spike-specific TCRs were significantly higher than at day 0 and than in MenACWY recipients. Conclusions about previously exposed vaccinees were limited because only six or seven AZD1222 recipients were SARS-CoV-2 seropositive at baseline. Because no day 14 peak-response samples were available, the repertoires could be characterized only after the peak T cell response. Reportedly, close to half of the unique spike-specific TCRs recognized epitopes lying outside the regions that are mutated in the B.1.351 and B.1.1.7 variants. Most participants were white British and females outnumbered males, and the authors suggested that clonal diversity may have been underestimated. In the small 56-69-year group, the increase in depth fell short of significance, most likely because of low power. The vaccine-associated CD4 TCRs covered the entire spike protein, and the dominant responses fell in regions 160-218 and 743-854.

The CDR3 regions of human TCRbeta chains were analyzed by immunosequencing. The authors processed their data as follows. Repertoire TCRs were checked for matches against a reference library of SARS-CoV-2-specific TCRs that had been generated using the MIRA antigen-specificity platform. Breadth meant the fraction of unique TCRs that were SARS-CoV-2-associated, whereas depth meant the fraction of total T cells that were SARS-CoV-2-associated. Using the MIRA data, each spike-specific TCR was assigned both to the spike region to which the TCR was reactive and to a CD4 or CD8 class. Log10-transformed breadth and depth values were compared by one-way ANOVA with Sidak's multiple comparisons tests. Here the immuneACCESS table is served through TCRdb, limited to in-frame sequences with V and J called. Missing clones are a known gap in these copies; in checked studies unresolved V genes cover under half, and the rest lacks a known reason. V, J and clone size were drawn from that table, and D and trimming were deduced from the DNA. This sample comprises more than 85,000 clones, about 88% of them detected only once. The top ten clones comprise roughly 15% of the sample.

Material: peripheral blood, obtained 28 days after the second AZD1222 dose. The clonotype was recovered from an adult who received the AZD1222 COVID-19 vaccine.

This receptor has the CDR3 CASSLGQGYDGELFF. Read as DNA, the sequence is TGCGCCAGCAGCTTAGGACAGGGGTATGACGGGGAGCTGTTTTTT. The chain links TRBV5-1 with TRBJ2-2, with 9 bases in between that match TRBD1. The CDR3 spans 15 residues, from the cysteine through the phenylalanine. Only CDR3 DNA remains: 45 bases, in frame from the first base. V is cut back by 2 bases and J by 7 bases, with 6 bases in the junction unmatched. CDR1 and CDR2, per the germline V gene, are SGHRS and YFSETQ. The full variable domain, completed from the reference TRBV5-1 and TRBJ2-2 proteins outside the CDR3, reads KAGVTQTPRYLIKTRGQQVTLSCSPISGHRSVSWYQQTPGQGLQFLFEYFSETQRNKGNFPGRFSGRQFSNSRSEMNVSTLELGDSALYLCASSLGQGYDGELFFGEGSRLTVL.